One sample yielded the 21 T cell receptor beta chains listed below, sequenced in a study of graft-versus-host responses after intestinal transplantation. Antigens for these TCRs are unknown. Using immunoSEQ multiplex PCR, the repertoire was profiled, and TCRdb retains in-frame clones only, with some absent. This repertoire shows under 150,000 clones, approximately 95% found once; its top ten account for 3% to 3.5%. The specimen was unstimulated CD8+ T cells sorted from spleen or lymph node cells, collected before intestinal transplant. All receptors derive from a human donor who received an intestinal transplant.

In this sample, this clone turned up once. This chain uses TRBV28 with TRBJ2-2; no firm D call. The CDR3 covers 11 residues. V was pared by 7 bases and J by 6 bases, with 6 bases between. Germline V CDR1 and CDR2: MDHEN, SYDVKM. DNA for the CDR3: TGTGCCAGCAAGTACTCCGGGGAGCTGTTTTTT. It encodes CASKYSGELFF.

This rearrangement joins TRBV27 to TRBJ2-1; TRBD2 is a possible D gene (6 bases). This CDR3 contains 16 residues. The germline V gene encodes CDR1 MNHEY and CDR2 SMNVEV (reference sequence). Trimming took off 2 bases at V and 5 bases at J, with 16 bases between the two ends. The CDR3 loop is CASSLGAGPPHNEQFF. The CDR3 DNA follows: TGTGCCAGCAGTTTAGGGGCGGGGCCTCCACACAATGAGCAGTTCTTC.

The V and J genes are TRBV4-2 and TRBJ1-2; D unresolved. Between the trimmed V and J ends, which lost 5 bases and 9 bases, there was a span of 16 bases. The germline V gene has CDR1 LGHNA and CDR2 YNFKEQ. The CDR3 extends over 13 amino acids. This CDR3 reads CASSNLDRCCYTF. In nucleotides, the CDR3 is TGTGCCAGCAGCAACTTGGACCGTTGCTGCTACACCTTC.

The chain recombines TRBV27 with TRBJ2-1; D is uncertain. V was shortened by 3 bases and J by 0 bases, with 18 bases between the two germline ends. Germline assignment: CDR1 MNHEY and CDR2 SMNVEV (reference sequence). CDR3 length: 18 residues. CDR3 bases: TGTGCCAGCAGTTTGGCTACGGAGCGCCTTAGCTCCTACAATGAGCAGTTCTTC. Protein sequence: CASSLATERLSSYNEQFF.

The chain uses TRBV6-6 and TRBJ2-5; D is uncertain. This CDR3 is built from 14 residues. The germline CDR1 and CDR2 sequences are MNHNY and SVGAGI (reference sequence). V shed 2 bases and J shed 5 bases, with 12 bases lying between them. The CDR3 loop is CASSYEVTGETQYF. DNA for the CDR3: TGTGCCAGCAGTTACGAGGTTACCGGGGAGACCCAGTACTTC.

This clone came up once. J is TRBJ2-7 and V is TRBV7-9, with 7 bases fitting TRBD1. In germline, CDR1 is SEHNR, CDR2 FQNEAQ (reference sequence). The CDR3 sequence is 11 residues long. Losses at the gene ends were 5 bases for V and 8 bases for J; bases not matched to a gene: 3. CDR3 sequence: CASSRDRQQYF. The CDR3 DNA is TGTGCCAGCAGCAGGGACAGACAGCAGTACTTC.

The chain uses TRBV18 and TRBJ2-3, with a possible D match to TRBD1 (5 bases). CDR1 KGHSH and CDR2 LQKENI come from the germline V gene. The CDR3 has 16 amino acids. V was cut by 5 bases and J by 2 bases, with 17 bases left in between. The chain's CDR3 is CASSVHRFYHTDTQYF. DNA for the CDR3: TGTGCCAGCTCAGTGCACAGGTTTTACCACACAGATACGCAGTATTTT. Looking up the rest from reference TRBV18 and TRBJ2-3 gives the full variable domain: NAGVMQNPRHLVRRRGQEARLRCSPMKGHSHVYWYRQLPEEGLKFMVYLQKENIIDESGMPKERFSAEFPKEGPSILRIQQVVRGDSAAYFCASSVHRFYHTDTQYFGPGTRLTVL.

The rearrangement uses TRBV27 and TRBJ2-7; no reliable D call. CDR1 MNHEY and CDR2 SMNVEV come from the germline V gene (reference sequence). Between the trimmed V and J ends, which lost 6 bases and 0 bases, there was a span of 15 bases. The CDR3 is 15 residues long. The CDR3, as DNA: TGTGCCAGCAGCGGATCAGTGAGTTCCTCCTACGAGCAGTACTTC. It codes for CASSGSVSSSYEQYF.

This chain joins TRBV7-2 and TRBJ2-1; D may be TRBD2 (5 bases). Trimming cost V 1 base and J 5 bases, with 12 bases left between them. The CDR3 totals 15 residues. In germline, CDR1 is SGHTA, CDR2 FQGNSA. The CDR3 loop reads CASSLGQDFDNEQFF. DNA of the CDR3: TGTGCCAGCAGCTTAGGTCAGGACTTCGACAATGAGCAGTTCTTC.

The chain links TRBV6-4 to TRBJ2-7; 8 bases agree with TRBD2. There are 14 residues in the CDR3. Germline assignment: CDR1 MRHNA and CDR2 SNTAGT. The V and J ends lost 3 bases and 5 bases, in that order; junction bases with no gene match: 6. CDR3 sequence (DNA): TGTGCCAGCAGTGATGATGCGACTAGCGACGAGCAGTACTTC. This sequence encodes CASSDDATSDEQYF.

The chain uses TRBV21-1 and TRBJ2-2; the table gives TRBD2 as D, unverified against the DNA. TRBV21-1 is tagged as a pseudogene. The CDR3 spans 17 residues. In nucleotides, the CDR3 is TGTGCCAGCAGCGCCTCCGGGCTAGCGGGATTAGGCGGGGAGCTGTTTTTT. Its protein product is CASSASGLAGLGGELFF.

Written as DNA, the CDR3 is TGTGCCATTTCGAAAGGCCAGTATGGCTACACCTTC. Amino acid sequence: CAISKGQYGYTF. The V gene is TRBV15, the J gene TRBJ1-2; D call uncertain. V was clipped by 10 bases and J by 5 bases, with 14 bases between them. The CDR3 has 12 residues. From germline, CDR1 is LNHNV and CDR2 YYDKDF (reference sequence). Full variable domain (missing parts from reference TRBV15 and TRBJ1-2): DAMVIQNPRYQVTQFGKPVTLSCSQTLNHNVMYWYQQKSSQAPKLLFHYYDKDFNNEADTPDNFQSRRPNTSFCFLDIRSPGLGDTAMYLCAISKGQYGYTFGSGTRLTVV.

The gene calls are TRBV19 and TRBJ1-2; tentatively, D is TRBD1 (6 bases). Germline CDR1 is LNHDA and CDR2 is SQIVND (reference sequence). Trimming took off 6 bases at V and 1 base at J, with 15 bases between the two ends. The CDR3 runs to 15 residues. In nucleotides, the CDR3 is TGTGCCAGTAGGTTACAGGGAGAGGGTAACTATGGCTACACCTTC. Translating it yields CASRLQGEGNYGYTF.

The chain joins TRBV4-2 to TRBJ2-7; D not resolved. This CDR3 region has 14 residues. Trimming removed 1 base from V and 0 bases from J, with 7 bases in between. Germline V gene data show CDR1 as LGHNA and CDR2 as YNFKEQ. The CDR3, as DNA: TGTGCCAGCAGCCAAGTACAGTCCTCCTACGAGCAGTACTTC. This encodes CASSQVQSSYEQYF.

The CDR3 is CASSLRGGRMVHTDTQYF. In DNA, the CDR3 is TGTGCCAGCAGCTTAAGGGGAGGGAGGATGGTGCACACAGATACGCAGTATTTT. This chain joins TRBV7-3 and TRBJ2-3, with TRBD2 identical over 7 bases. Looked up from germline, CDR1 is SGHTA and CDR2 is FQGTGA. This CDR3 region has 18 residues. The V gene end was trimmed by 1 base and the J gene end by 2 bases; junction bases not matched to a gene: 12.

The chain couples TRBV27 to TRBJ1-2; D gene unclear. The CDR3 totals 16 residues. CDR1 and CDR2 from the germline V gene are MNHEY and SMNVEV (reference sequence). Between the trimmed V and J ends, which lost 5 bases and 5 bases, there was a span of 21 bases. The CDR3: CASSPAPGLAYYGYTF. In DNA form, the CDR3 reads TGTGCCAGCAGTCCAGCCCCGGGTCTTGCTTATTATGGCTACACCTTC.

This clone has just a few counts. V gene TRBV7-2 combines with J gene TRBJ2-2, with D uncertain. V was shortened by 1 base and J by 1 base, with 10 bases between the two germline ends. Germline lookup yields CDR1 SGHTA and CDR2 FQGNSA. The CDR3 has 16 amino acids. CDR3 loop: CASSLEWLRNTGELFF. The DNA for the CDR3 is TGTGCCAGCAGCTTAGAGTGGCTACGGAACACCGGGGAGCTGTTTTTT.

The chain combines TRBV14 with TRBJ1-2, with 8 positions matching TRBD1. CDR3 length equals 18 residues. V was pared by 0 bases and J by 4 bases, with 13 bases of the junction left unmatched. CDR1 and CDR2 (germline): SGHDN, FVKESK. CDR3 sequence: CASSQDLTPGGLSYGYTF. In nucleotides, the CDR3 is TGTGCCAGCAGCCAAGATTTAACGCCAGGGGGCCTGAGCTATGGCTACACCTTC.

V is TRBV6-5 and J is TRBJ1-2, with 7 positions matching TRBD1. With V trimmed by 4 bases and J by 2 bases, 7 bases remained unmatched. Germline V lookup: CDR1 MNHEY, CDR2 SVGAGI. The CDR3 sequence is 15 residues long. The chain's CDR3 is CASSFSGGQNYGYTF. As DNA, the CDR3 is TGTGCCAGCAGTTTCTCAGGGGGGCAAAACTATGGCTACACCTTC.

This clone was counted a single time. The chain is built from TRBV4-1 and TRBJ2-7; D gene unclear. The CDR3 has 15 residues. Between the trimmed V and J ends, which lost 0 bases and 0 bases, there was a span of 9 bases. Germline V lookup: CDR1 MGHRA, CDR2 YSYEKL. The CDR3: CASSQDDQSSYEQYF. CDR3 DNA: TGCGCCAGCAGCCAAGACGACCAGAGCTCCTACGAGCAGTACTTC.

CDR3 amino acids: CASSQDLKGQYYGYTF. The DNA for the CDR3 is TGTGCCAGCAGCCAAGATCTTAAGGGGCAGTACTATGGCTACACCTTC. The chain links TRBV4-2 to TRBJ1-2; TRBD1 might be the D (5 bases). Germline values: CDR1 LGHNA, CDR2 YNFKEQ. The germline V and J ends were trimmed by 0 bases and 3 bases, with 14 bases remaining between them. The CDR3 totals 16 residues.